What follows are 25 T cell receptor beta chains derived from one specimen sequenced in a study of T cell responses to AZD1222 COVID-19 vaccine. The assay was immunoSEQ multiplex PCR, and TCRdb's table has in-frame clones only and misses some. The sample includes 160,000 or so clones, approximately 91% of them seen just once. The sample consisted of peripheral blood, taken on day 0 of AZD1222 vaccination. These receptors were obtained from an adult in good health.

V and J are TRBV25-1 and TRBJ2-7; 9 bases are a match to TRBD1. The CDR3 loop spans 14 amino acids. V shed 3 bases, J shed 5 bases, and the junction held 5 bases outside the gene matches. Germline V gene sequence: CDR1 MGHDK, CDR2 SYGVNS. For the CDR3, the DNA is TGTGCCAGCAGTGAGGGGACAGGGTTCGACGAGCAGTACTTC. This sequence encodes CASSEGTGFDEQYF.

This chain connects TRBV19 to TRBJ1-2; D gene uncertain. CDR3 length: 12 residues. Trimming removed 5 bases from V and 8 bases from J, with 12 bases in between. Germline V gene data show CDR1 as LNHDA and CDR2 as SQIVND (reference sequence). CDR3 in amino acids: CASSFQGGGYTF. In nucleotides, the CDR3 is TGTGCCAGTAGTTTCCAAGGTGGGGGCTACACCTTC.

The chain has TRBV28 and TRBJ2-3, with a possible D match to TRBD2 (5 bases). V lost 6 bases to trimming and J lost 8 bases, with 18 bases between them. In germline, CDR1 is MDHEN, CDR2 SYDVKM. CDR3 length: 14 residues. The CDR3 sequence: CASRDLVTLTTQYF. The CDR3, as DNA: TGTGCCAGCAGGGACTTAGTCACCCTAACTACGCAGTATTTT. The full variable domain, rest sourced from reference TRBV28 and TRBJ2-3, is DVKVTQSSRYLVKRTGEKVFLECVQDMDHENMFWYRQDPGLGLRLIYFSYDVKMKEKGDIPEGYSVSREKKERFSLILESASTNQTSMYLCASRDLVTLTTQYFGPGTRLTVL.

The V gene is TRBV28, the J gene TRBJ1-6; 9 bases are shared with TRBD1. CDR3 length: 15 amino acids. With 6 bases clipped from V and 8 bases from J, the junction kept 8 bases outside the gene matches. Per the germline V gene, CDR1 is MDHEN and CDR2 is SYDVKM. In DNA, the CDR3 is TGTGCCAGCAGGTGGGGACAGGGAACTTATTCACCCCTCCACTTT. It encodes CASRWGQGTYSPLHF. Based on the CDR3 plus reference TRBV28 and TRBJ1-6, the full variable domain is DVKVTQSSRYLVKRTGEKVFLECVQDMDHENMFWYRQDPGLGLRLIYFSYDVKMKEKGDIPEGYSVSREKKERFSLILESASTNQTSMYLCASRWGQGTYSPLHFGNGTRLTVT.

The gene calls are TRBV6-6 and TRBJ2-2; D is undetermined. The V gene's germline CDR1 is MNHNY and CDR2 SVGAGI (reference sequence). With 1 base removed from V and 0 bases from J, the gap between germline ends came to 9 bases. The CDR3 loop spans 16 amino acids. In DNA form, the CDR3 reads TGTGCCAGCAGTTACTGGCCGATTACGAACACCGGGGAGCTGTTTTTT. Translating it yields CASSYWPITNTGELFF.

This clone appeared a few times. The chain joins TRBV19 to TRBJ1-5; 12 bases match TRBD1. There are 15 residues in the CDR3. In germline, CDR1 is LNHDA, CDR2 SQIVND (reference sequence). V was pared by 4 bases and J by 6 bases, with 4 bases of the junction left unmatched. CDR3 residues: CASSTGTGGGQPQHF. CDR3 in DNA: TGTGCCAGTAGTACTGGGACAGGGGGCGGTCAGCCCCAGCATTTT.

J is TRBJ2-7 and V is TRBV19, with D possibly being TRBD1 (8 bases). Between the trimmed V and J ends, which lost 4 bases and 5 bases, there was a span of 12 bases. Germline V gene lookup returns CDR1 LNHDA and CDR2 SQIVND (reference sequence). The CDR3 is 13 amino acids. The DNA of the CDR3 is TGTGCCAGTAGTAGGACAGGGAGGGACGAGCAGTACTTC. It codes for CASSRTGRDEQYF.

The CDR3 sequence: CASSQGYGYTF. For the CDR3, the DNA is TGTGCCAGCAGCCAAGGTTATGGCTACACCTTC. The chain recombines TRBV3-1 (or the pseudogene TRBV3-2) with TRBJ1-2; D is undetermined. V lost 1 base and J 5 bases, leaving 2 bases between the germline ends. The CDR3 is made up of 11 amino acids. Per germline, CDR1 LGHDT and CDR2 YNNKEL (reference sequence).

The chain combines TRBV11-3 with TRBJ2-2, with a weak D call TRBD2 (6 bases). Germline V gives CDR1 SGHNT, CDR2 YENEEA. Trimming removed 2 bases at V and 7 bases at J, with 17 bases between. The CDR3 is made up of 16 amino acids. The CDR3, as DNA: TGTGCCAGCAGCTTACGGCGGGGACCCACCTTCGGGGAGCTGTTTTTT. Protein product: CASSLRRGPTFGELFF.

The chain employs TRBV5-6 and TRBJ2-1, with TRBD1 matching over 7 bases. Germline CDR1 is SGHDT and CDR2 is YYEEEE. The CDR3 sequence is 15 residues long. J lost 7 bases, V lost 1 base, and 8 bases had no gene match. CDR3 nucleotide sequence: TGTGCCAGCAGCTTGTACCGGGACAGTCGTAATGAGCAGTTCTTC. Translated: CASSLYRDSRNEQFF.

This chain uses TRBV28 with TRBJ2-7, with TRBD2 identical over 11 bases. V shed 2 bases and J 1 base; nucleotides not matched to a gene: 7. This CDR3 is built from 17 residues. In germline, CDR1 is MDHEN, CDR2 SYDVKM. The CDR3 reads CASSLKLAGDLSYEQYF. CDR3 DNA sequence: TGTGCCAGCAGTTTAAAACTAGCGGGAGACCTTTCCTACGAGCAGTACTTC.

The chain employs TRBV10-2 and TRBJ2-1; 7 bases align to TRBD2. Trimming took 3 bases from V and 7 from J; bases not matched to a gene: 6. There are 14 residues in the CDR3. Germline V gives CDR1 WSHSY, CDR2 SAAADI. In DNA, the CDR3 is TGCGCCAGCAGTGAAGCCCCTAGCGGAAATGAGCAGTTCTTC. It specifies CASSEAPSGNEQFF.

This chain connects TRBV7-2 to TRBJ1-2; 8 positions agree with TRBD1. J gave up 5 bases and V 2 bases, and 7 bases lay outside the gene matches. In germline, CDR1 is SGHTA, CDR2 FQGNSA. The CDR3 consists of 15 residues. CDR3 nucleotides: TGTGCCAGCAGCTTATCCTACGGGACAGGATATGGCTACACCTTC. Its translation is CASSLSYGTGYGYTF.

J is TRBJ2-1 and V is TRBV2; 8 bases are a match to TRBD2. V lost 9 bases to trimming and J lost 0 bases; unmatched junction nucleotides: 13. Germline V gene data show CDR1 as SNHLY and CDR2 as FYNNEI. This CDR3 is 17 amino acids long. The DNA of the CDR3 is TGTGCCAGAGGAGGGCTAGCGGGCTTCAGCTCCTACAATGAGCAGTTCTTC. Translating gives CARGGLAGFSSYNEQFF.

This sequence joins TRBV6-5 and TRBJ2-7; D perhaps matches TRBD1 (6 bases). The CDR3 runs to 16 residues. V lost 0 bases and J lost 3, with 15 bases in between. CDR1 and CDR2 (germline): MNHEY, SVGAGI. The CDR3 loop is CASSYSTPDSHYEQYF. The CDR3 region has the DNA TGTGCCAGCAGTTACTCGACCCCGGACAGCCACTACGAGCAGTACTTC.

The CDR3 sequence: CASSLQGANEKLFF. The CDR3 nucleotides are TGTGCCAGCAGTTTACAGGGGGCTAATGAAAAACTGTTTTTT. The rearrangement links TRBV28 to TRBJ1-4, with TRBD1 matching over 7 bases. The J segment lost 3 bases and the V segment lost 2 bases, leaving 0 bases of the junction unmatched. This CDR3 contains 14 residues. Germline V CDR1 and CDR2: MDHEN, SYDVKM. The variable domain in full, with the rest retrieved from reference TRBV28 and TRBJ1-4, is DVKVTQSSRYLVKRTGEKVFLECVQDMDHENMFWYRQDPGLGLRLIYFSYDVKMKEKGDIPEGYSVSREKKERFSLILESASTNQTSMYLCASSLQGANEKLFFGSGTQLSVL.

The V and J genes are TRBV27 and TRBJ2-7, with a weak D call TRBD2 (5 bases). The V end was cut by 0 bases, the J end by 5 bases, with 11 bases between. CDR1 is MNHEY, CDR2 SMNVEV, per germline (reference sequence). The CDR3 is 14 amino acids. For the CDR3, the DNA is TGTGCCAGCAGTTTATCGTCGAGCGGAAACGAGCAGTACTTC. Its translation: CASSLSSSGNEQYF.

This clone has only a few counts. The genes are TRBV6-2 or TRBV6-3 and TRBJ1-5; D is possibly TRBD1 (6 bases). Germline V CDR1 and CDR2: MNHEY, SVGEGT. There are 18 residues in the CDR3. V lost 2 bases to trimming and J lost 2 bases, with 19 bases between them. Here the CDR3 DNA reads TGTGCCAGCAGTTACCTTCCTCGATCAGGGGCCCGCAATCAGCCCCAGCATTTT. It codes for CASSYLPRSGARNQPQHF.

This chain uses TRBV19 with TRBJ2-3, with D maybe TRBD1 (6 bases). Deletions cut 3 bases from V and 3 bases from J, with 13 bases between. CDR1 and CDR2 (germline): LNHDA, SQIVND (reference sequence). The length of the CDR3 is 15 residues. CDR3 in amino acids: CASSIGQYGTDTQYF. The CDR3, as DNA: TGTGCCAGTAGTATTGGACAGTATGGGACAGATACGCAGTATTTT.

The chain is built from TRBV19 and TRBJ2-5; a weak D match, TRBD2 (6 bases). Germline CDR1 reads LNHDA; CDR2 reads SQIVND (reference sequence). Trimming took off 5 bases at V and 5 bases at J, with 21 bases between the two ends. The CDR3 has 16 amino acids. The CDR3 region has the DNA TGTGCCAGTAGTCCCGGAGGGCTTCCAGAGCGGGAGACCCAGTACTTC. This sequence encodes CASSPGGLPERETQYF. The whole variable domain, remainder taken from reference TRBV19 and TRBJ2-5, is DGGITQSPKYLFRKEGQNVTLSCEQNLNHDAMYWYRQDPGQGLRLIYYSQIVNDFQKGDIAEGYSVSREKKESFPLTVTSAQKNPTAFYLCASSPGGLPERETQYFGPGTRLLVL.

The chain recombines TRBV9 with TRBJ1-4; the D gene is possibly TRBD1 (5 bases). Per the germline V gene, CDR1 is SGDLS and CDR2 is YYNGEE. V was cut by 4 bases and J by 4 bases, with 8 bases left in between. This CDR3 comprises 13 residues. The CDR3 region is CASSRDHNEKLFF. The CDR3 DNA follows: TGTGCCAGCAGCCGGGACCATAATGAAAAACTGTTTTTT.

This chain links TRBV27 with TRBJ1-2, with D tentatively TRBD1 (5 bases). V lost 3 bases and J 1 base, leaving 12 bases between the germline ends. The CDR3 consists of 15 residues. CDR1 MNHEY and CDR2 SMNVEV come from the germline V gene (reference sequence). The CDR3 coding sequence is TGTGCCAGCAGTTTTCAATCCCAGGGTAACTATGGCTACACCTTC. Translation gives CASSFQSQGNYGYTF.

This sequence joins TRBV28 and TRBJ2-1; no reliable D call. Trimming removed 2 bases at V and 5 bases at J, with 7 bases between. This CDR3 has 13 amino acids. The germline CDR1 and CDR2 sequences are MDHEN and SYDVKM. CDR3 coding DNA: TGTGCCAGCAGTTTAAGCCTAAACAATGAGCAGTTCTTC. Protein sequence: CASSLSLNNEQFF.

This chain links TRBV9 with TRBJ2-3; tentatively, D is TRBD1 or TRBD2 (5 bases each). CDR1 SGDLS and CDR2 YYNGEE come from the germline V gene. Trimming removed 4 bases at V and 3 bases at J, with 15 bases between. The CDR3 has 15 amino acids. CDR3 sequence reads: CASSIGALLTDTQYF. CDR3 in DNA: TGTGCCAGCAGCATCGGGGCTCTTTTAACAGATACGCAGTATTTT.

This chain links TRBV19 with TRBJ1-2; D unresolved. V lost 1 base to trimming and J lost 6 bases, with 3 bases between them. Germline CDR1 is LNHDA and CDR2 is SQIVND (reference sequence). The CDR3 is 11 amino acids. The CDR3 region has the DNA TGTGCCAGTAGTATAGCCGATGGCTACACCTTC. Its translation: CASSIADGYTF.